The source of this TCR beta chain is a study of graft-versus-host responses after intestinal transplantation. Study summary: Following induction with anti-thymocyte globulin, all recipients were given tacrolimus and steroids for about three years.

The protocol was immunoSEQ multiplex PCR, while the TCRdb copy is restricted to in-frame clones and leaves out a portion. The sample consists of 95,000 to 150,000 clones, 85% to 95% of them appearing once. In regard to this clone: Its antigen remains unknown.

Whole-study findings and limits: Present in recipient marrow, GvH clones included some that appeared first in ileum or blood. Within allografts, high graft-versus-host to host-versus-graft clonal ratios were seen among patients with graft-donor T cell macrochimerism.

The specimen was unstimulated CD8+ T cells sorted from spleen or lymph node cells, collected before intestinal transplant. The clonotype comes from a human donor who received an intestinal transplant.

The CDR3 loop is CASSVAGGVLYEQYF. The CDR3 nucleotides are TGTGCCAGCAGCGTAGCTGGGGGGGTGCTATACGAGCAGTACTTC. The chain employs TRBV9 and TRBJ2-7, with 7 bases that match TRBD2. V was clipped by 0 bases and J by 4 bases; unmatched bases: 7. In germline, CDR1 is SGDLS, CDR2 YYNGEE. The CDR3 extends over 15 amino acids.